These 14 T cell receptor beta chains were sequenced from one sample in a study of shared clonotypes between healthy human individuals. TCRdb's table, derived via immunoSEQ multiplex PCR, lists solely in-frame clones and lacks some. Among about 980,000 clones listed, around three quarters were seen once. Specimen: memory CD4+ T cells sorted from blood. Subset in this sample: CD45RA-negative fraction. The receptors stem from a man aged 18 to 35 in good health.

The chain links TRBV5-4 to TRBJ1-3; 8 bases line up with TRBD1. From germline, CDR1 is SGHNT and CDR2 YYREEE (reference sequence). J gave up 0 bases and V 4 bases, and 6 bases lay outside the gene matches. The CDR3 runs to 16 residues. CDR3 sequence reads: CASSTGQARSGNTIYF. The CDR3 region has the DNA TGTGCCAGCAGCACGGGACAGGCCCGCTCTGGAAACACCATATATTTT.

The CDR3 nucleotides read TGTGCCAGCAGTTACCCCCAAAATATCGGCAATCAGCCCCAGCATTTT. It encodes CASSYPQNIGNQPQHF. V gene TRBV6-5 combines with J gene TRBJ1-5; D gene uncertain. This CDR3 has 16 amino acids. Germline CDR1 MNHEY, CDR2 SVGAGI. V was clipped by 2 bases and J by 2 bases, with 13 bases between them.

This rearrangement joins TRBV27 to TRBJ1-1; D ambiguous. The CDR3 has 15 residues. In germline, CDR1 is MNHEY, CDR2 SMNVEV (reference sequence). The germline V and J ends were trimmed by 0 bases and 9 bases, with 17 bases remaining between them. The CDR3 region is CASSLSSGPNGQAFF. The CDR3 coding sequence is TGTGCCAGCAGTTTATCTTCTGGCCCCAATGGACAAGCTTTCTTT.

This chain connects TRBV15 to TRBJ2-5; 7 bases map to TRBD2. The CDR3 is 15 amino acids. V lost 7 bases, J lost 5 bases, and 13 bases stayed unmatched. Germline CDR1 reads LNHNV; CDR2 reads YYDKDF (reference sequence). CDR3 amino acids: CATKGSGAAGETQYF. CDR3 in DNA: TGTGCCACCAAGGGGAGCGGGGCCGCGGGGGAGACCCAGTACTTC.

The chain employs TRBV2 and TRBJ2-3, with 9 nucleotides matching TRBD2. With 5 bases clipped from V and 4 bases from J, the junction kept 13 bases outside the gene matches. Per germline, CDR1 SNHLY and CDR2 FYNNEI. The CDR3 is made up of 17 amino acids. The CDR3 sequence is CASSPLRGSGGSDTQYF. DNA of the CDR3: TGTGCCAGCAGTCCCTTGAGGGGAAGCGGGGGGTCAGATACGCAGTATTTT.

This chain uses TRBV11-3 with TRBJ2-2; 8 bases agree with TRBD1. CDR1 is SGHNT, CDR2 YENEEA, per germline. V was pared by 8 bases and J by 1 base, with 6 bases of the junction left unmatched. The CDR3 is 15 residues long. CDR3 loop: CASGLGQGNTGELFF. CDR3 DNA: TGTGCCAGCGGACTCGGACAGGGGAACACCGGGGAGCTGTTTTTT.

This clone was detected only once. This chain joins TRBV2 and TRBJ1-1, with 7 bases that match TRBD1. J gave up 3 bases and V 4 bases, and 5 bases lay outside the gene matches. The germline V gene has CDR1 SNHLY and CDR2 FYNNEI. The CDR3 consists of 14 residues. The CDR3 protein is CASSGQGGHTEAFF. CDR3 DNA: TGTGCCAGCAGTGGACAGGGAGGGCACACTGAAGCTTTCTTT.

This chain uses TRBV6-4 with TRBJ2-7, with 7 nucleotides matching TRBD2. From germline, CDR1 is MRHNA and CDR2 SNTAGT. The CDR3 runs 13 residues. J gave up 0 bases and V 10 bases, and 6 bases lay outside the gene matches. Here the CDR3 reads CATLGRASYEQYF. CDR3 nucleotides: TGTGCCACCCTGGGGAGGGCCTCCTACGAGCAGTACTTC.

CDR3 sequence reads: CASSPGLMSSGNTIYF. The CDR3 DNA sequence: TGTGCCAGCTCACCCGGACTGATGAGCTCTGGAAACACCATATATTTT. This chain connects TRBV18 to TRBJ1-3, with D uncertain. The CDR3 is 16 residues long. Germline V CDR1 and CDR2: KGHSH, LQKENI. Trimming cost V 3 bases and J 0 bases, with 12 bases left between them.

This clone was picked up a small number of times. The chain employs TRBV4-1 and TRBJ1-3; 7 bases are a match to TRBD1. Germline CDR1 MGHRA, CDR2 YSYEKL. The CDR3 contains 16 residues. Trimming cost V 4 bases and J 7 bases; bases outside gene matches: 13. The CDR3: CASSPTGTGQSNTIYF. The CDR3 DNA follows: TGCGCCAGCAGCCCCACAGGGACGGGACAGAGTAACACCATATATTTT.

The rearrangement joins TRBV6-1 to TRBJ1-5; the D is unclear. CDR3 size: 12 residues. The V gene's germline CDR1 is MNHNS and CDR2 SASEGT. V lost 6 bases and J lost 7, with 10 bases in between. The CDR3 spells CASRTTGQPQHF. The DNA for the CDR3 is TGTGCCAGCAGAACTACGGGGCAGCCCCAGCATTTT.

Of note for this clone: The identical CDR3 is also encoded by other nucleotide sequences in the sample. The rearrangement uses TRBV2 and TRBJ1-1; the match to TRBD1 covers 7 bases. This CDR3 is 13 amino acids long. Germline CDR1 is SNHLY and CDR2 is FYNNEI. V shed 8 bases, J shed 1 base, and the junction held 4 bases outside the gene matches. DNA of the CDR3: TGTGCCAGCGGCCGACAGGGGAACACTGAAGCTTTCTTT. Translated: CASGRQGNTEAFF.

This clone occurred once. This sequence joins TRBV5-5 and TRBJ2-1; D is ambiguous. Trimming shortened V by 4 bases and J by 2 bases, and 13 bases separated the two germline ends. Germline V gene data show CDR1 as SGHKS and CDR2 as YYEKEE (reference sequence). The CDR3 runs to 15 residues. CDR3 in amino acids: CASSLGLLTYNEQFF. The DNA for the CDR3 is TGTGCCAGCAGCCTGGGTCTCTTGACCTACAATGAGCAGTTCTTC.

The chain combines TRBV11-2 with TRBJ1-3; D not resolved. The CDR3 covers 16 residues. V gave up 5 bases and J gave up 0 bases, with 14 bases separating them. CDR1 is SGHAT and CDR2 is FQNNGV in the germline V gene. The CDR3 loop is CASSPITQSSGNTIYF. The DNA of the CDR3 is TGTGCCAGCAGCCCCATCACACAATCCTCTGGAAACACCATATATTTT.